A selection of T cell receptor beta chains follows, all from one sample in a study of blood T cell repertoires in COVID-19. TCRdb keeps only in-frame clones here, not all; method: immunoSEQ multiplex PCR. The sample lists about 200,000 clones, roughly 91% occurring once. Sequenced: peripheral blood. These receptors were obtained from a man aged 40-50 years with active or convalescent COVID-19. Each CDR3 is given without its conserved first and last residue. The order of the fields is CDR3 length, V gene, CDR3 protein.

12 | TRBV5-1 | ASSLVLGANVLT
12 | TRBV4-1 | ASSYRERQETQY
9 | TRBV7-4 | ASTEFMPQH
15 | TRBV24-1 | ATSDSRIPGGEETQY
14 | TRBV2 | ASIQGLAGGTDTQY
13 | TRBV7-9 | ASSLGEEDNQPQH
15 | TRBV11-3 | ASSLRLAGPLQETQY
11 | TRBV6-4 | ASSSGRNNEQF
17 | TRBV7-8 | ASSLRTGLVLGSGNTIY
15 | TRBV7-2 | ASSLEISGSIGNIQY
11 | TRBV5-4 | ASSAQGAYGYT
14 | TRBV27 | ASSARQGKSNQPQH
11 | TRBV7-2 | ASSWKQGTEAF
17 | TRBV11-2 | ASSLVGTSGRILDNEQF
12 | TRBV9 | ASSARDSQNIQY
13 | TRBV5-1 | ASSSGQGESETQY
13 | TRBV5-6 | ASSLPGAPGNTIY
10 | TRBV25-1 | ASSTNEGPQH
10 | TRBV5-6 | ASSDLGDGYT
15 | TRBV6-2/TRBV6-3 | ASSYLPGTGERETQY
15 | TRBV3-1/TRBV3-2 | ASSQDPQGAGANVLT
15 | TRBV3-1/TRBV3-2 | ASSQDSKAGDRTEAF
16 | TRBV3-1/TRBV3-2 | ASSPAVSAGGPIETQY
15 | TRBV5-6 | ASSLYHGLATDNEQF